Sequencing of this TCR beta chain was carried out in a study of blood T cell repertoires in COVID-19. This CDR3 has 13 amino acids. Germline V gene sequence: CDR1 SNHLY, CDR2 FYNNEI. Deletions cut 5 bases from V and 2 bases from J, with 10 bases between. In the original workflow: The assay estimated nucleated cells by amplifying reference gene primers. Clones were read by immunoSEQ multiplex PCR, and TCRdb kept only the in-frame ones, dropping some. V and J calls and clone size follow that table, whereas D and trimming were derived from the DNA. The profile shows around 30,000 clones, around 85% of them singletons.

The sequenced material came from peripheral blood. V is TRBV2 and J is TRBJ2-7; D remains ambiguous. This receptor was taken from a human donor in a cohort sampled during active COVID-19. Written as DNA, the CDR3 is TGTGCCAGCAGTCCGACACACACCTACGAGCAGTACTTC. It codes for CASSPTHTYEQYF.